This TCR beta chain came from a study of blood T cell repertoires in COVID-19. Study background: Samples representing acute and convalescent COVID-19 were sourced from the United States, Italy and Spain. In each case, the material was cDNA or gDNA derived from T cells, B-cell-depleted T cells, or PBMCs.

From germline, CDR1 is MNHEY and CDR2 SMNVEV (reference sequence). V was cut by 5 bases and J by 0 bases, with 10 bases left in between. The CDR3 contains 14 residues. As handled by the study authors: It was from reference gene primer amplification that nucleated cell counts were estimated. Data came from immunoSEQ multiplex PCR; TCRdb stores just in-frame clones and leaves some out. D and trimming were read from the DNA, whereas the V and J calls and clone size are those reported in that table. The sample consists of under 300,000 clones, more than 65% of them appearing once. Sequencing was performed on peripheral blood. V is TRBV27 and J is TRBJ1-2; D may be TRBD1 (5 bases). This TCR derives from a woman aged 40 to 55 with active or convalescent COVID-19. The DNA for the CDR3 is TGTGCCAGCAGTCCCGACAGAGCTAACTATGGCTACACCTTC. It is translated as CASSPDRANYGYTF.